The clone carrying this TCR beta chain was observed a few times. Its specificity is not known. This sample was included in a study of blood T cells in healthy people across ages. Points from the study as a whole: Possibly confounding the expanded clonotype changes was the fact that donor CMV status was unknown. Comparison with aged donors showed that long-lived donors had more naive CD4+ cells and higher diversity.

V lost 1 base and J 4 bases, leaving 10 bases between the germline ends. Germline CDR1 and CDR2: DFQATT and SNEGSKA (reference sequence). CDR3 length equals 14 residues. The authors ran a second PCR of roughly 6 to 11 cycles using a sample-barcoded 5' primer and a J-beta primer mix. TCRdb re-called the 5' RACE reads through MiXCR, storing one row per CDR3 protein. The table includes about 1.6 million distinct CDR3 sequences, 34% detected once. The TCR was taken from a woman in her twenties or thirties in good health. The chain carries TRBV20-1 and TRBJ2-2; D is perhaps TRBD1 (6 bases). The sequenced sample was blood. The CDR3 sequence: CSARGIGGTGELFF. The CDR3 region has the DNA TGCAGTGCTAGAGGGATAGGGGGCACCGGGGAGCTGTTTTTT.